Listed here are 32 T cell receptor beta chains from one sample, sequenced in a study of blood T cells in healthy people across ages. Primed by a sample-barcoded 5' primer and a J-beta primer mix, a second PCR proceeded for roughly 7 to 12 cycles. TCRdb itself ran the 5' RACE reads through MiXCR, one entry per CDR3 protein. Here the sample spans approximately 1,100,000 distinct CDR3 sequences, under 55% being singletons. Sequenced input: blood. These receptors were taken from a woman aged 55-70 years in good health.

CDR3 bases: TGTGCCAGCAAGGGAAGACAGGTGCCCTACGAGCAGTACTTC. Translated, it gives CASKGRQVPYEQYF. The chain links TRBV12-3 or TRBV12-4 to TRBJ2-7; D possibly corresponds to TRBD1 (6 bases). The germline V and J ends were trimmed by 7 bases and 2 bases, with 15 bases remaining between them. The length of the CDR3 is 14 residues.

The rearrangement links TRBV4-2 to TRBJ2-1, with 15 bases identical to TRBD2. The CDR3 is 19 amino acids. V shed 2 bases, J shed 5 bases, and the junction held 10 bases outside the gene matches. Looked up from germline, CDR1 is LGHNA and CDR2 is YNFKEQ. The chain's CDR3 is CASSQLGTSGRIGDNEQFF. The DNA for the CDR3 is TGTGCCAGCAGCCAACTTGGGACTAGCGGGAGGATTGGAGACAATGAGCAGTTCTTC.

CDR3 bases: TGTGCCAGCAGTTGGGAGGGGCTCAATGAGCAGTTCTTC. Encoded protein: CASSWEGLNEQFF. The gene calls are TRBV6-2 or TRBV6-3 and TRBJ2-1; 7 bases match TRBD2. V was pared by 4 bases and J by 6 bases, with 3 bases of the junction left unmatched. Germline CDR1 and CDR2: MNHEY and SVGEGT. This CDR3 has 13 residues.

The V call is TRBV5-1, the J call TRBJ2-7; perhaps TRBD2 as D (5 bases). Trimming took 3 bases from V and 1 from J, leaving 14 bases between them. Germline assignment: CDR1 SGHRS and CDR2 YFSETQ. The length of the CDR3 is 15 residues. The CDR3 protein is CASSSFGNGSYEQYF. In nucleotides, the CDR3 is TGCGCCAGCAGCTCGTTCGGGAATGGTTCCTACGAGCAGTACTTC. Full variable domain (remainder filled in from reference TRBV5-1 and TRBJ2-7): KAGVTQTPRYLIKTRGQQVTLSCSPISGHRSVSWYQQTPGQGLQFLFEYFSETQRNKGNFPGRFSGRQFSNSRSEMNVSTLELGDSALYLCASSSFGNGSYEQYFGPGTRLTVT.

The chain uses TRBV11-2 and TRBJ2-1, with D tentatively TRBD2 (6 bases). The germline CDR1 and CDR2 sequences are SGHAT and FQNNGV. The CDR3 covers 13 residues. Trimming cost V 8 bases and J 5 bases, with 13 bases left between them. In nucleotides, the CDR3 is TGTGCCAGCCAACCACTAGCCGACAATGAGCAGTTCTTC. Its protein is CASQPLADNEQFF. The complete variable domain, with remaining parts taken from reference TRBV11-2 and TRBJ2-1, reads EAGVAQSPRYKIIEKRQSVAFWCNPISGHATLYWYQQILGQGPKLLIQFQNNGVVDDSQLPKDRFSAERLKGVDSTLKIQPAKLEDSAVYLCASQPLADNEQFFGPGTRLTVL.

The rearrangement links TRBV5-1 to TRBJ2-2; D is possibly TRBD2 (5 bases). The CDR3 covers 16 residues. Germline-derived CDR1 and CDR2 are SGHRS and YFSETQ. Trimming pared 0 bases from V and 0 bases from J, leaving 9 bases between. CDR3 residues: CASSLDGSANTGELFF. The CDR3 region has the DNA TGCGCCAGCAGCTTGGATGGTAGCGCGAACACCGGGGAGCTGTTTTTT. The full variable domain, with the rest looked up from reference TRBV5-1 and TRBJ2-2, is KAGVTQTPRYLIKTRGQQVTLSCSPISGHRSVSWYQQTPGQGLQFLFEYFSETQRNKGNFPGRFSGRQFSNSRSEMNVSTLELGDSALYLCASSLDGSANTGELFFGEGSRLTVL.

This clonotype was counted many times. The genes are TRBV28 and TRBJ2-3, with D hard to call. CDR1 MDHEN and CDR2 SYDVKM come from the germline V gene. The CDR3 sequence is 15 residues long. V was trimmed by 8 bases and J by 0 bases, leaving 15 bases between them. The CDR3 sequence: CASRLGYPSTDTQYF. The CDR3, as DNA: TGTGCCAGCCGCTTGGGGTACCCTAGCACAGATACGCAGTATTTT.

The chain employs TRBV11-2 and TRBJ2-7; D remains ambiguous. The V gene lost 5 bases and the J gene lost 3 bases, with 11 bases spanning the gap. Germline CDR1 reads SGHAT; CDR2 reads FQNNGV. The length of the CDR3 is 13 residues. CDR3 region: CASSLRHDYEQYF. In nucleotides, the CDR3 is TGTGCCAGCAGCCTTAGACACGACTACGAGCAGTACTTC.

This chain uses TRBV6-6 with TRBJ2-7; TRBD2 matches 11 bases. The CDR3 length is 16 residues. V was pared by 6 bases and J by 7 bases, with 14 bases of the junction left unmatched. Germline CDR1 reads MNHNY; CDR2 reads SVGAGI (reference sequence). The CDR3 DNA reads as TGTGCCAGCAGACCCCCCGGGACTAGCGGACACAATGAGCAGTACTTC. Its translation is CASRPPGTSGHNEQYF.

This clonotype came up many times. The chain recombines TRBV24-1 with TRBJ2-1, with 8 bases that match TRBD2. The junction had 6 bases not matched to a gene; V was cut back by 8 bases and J by 7 bases. Germline CDR1 and CDR2: KGHDR and SFDVKD. The CDR3 covers 13 residues. The CDR3 DNA reads as TGTGCCACCATGCAAGCGGGAGATAATGAGCAGTTCTTC. Translated: CATMQAGDNEQFF.

This clonotype was counted only a few times. The V gene is TRBV3-1, the J gene TRBJ2-7, with TRBD1 matching 7 bases. This CDR3 region has 14 residues. From germline, CDR1 is LGHDT and CDR2 YNNKEL (reference sequence). J gave up 4 bases and V 5 bases, and 8 bases lay outside the gene matches. In nucleotides, the CDR3 is TGTGCCAGCAGCTATAGGGACAGCCATTACGAGCAGTACTTC. Its protein product is CASSYRDSHYEQYF.

The chain employs TRBV7-2 and TRBJ1-1; TRBD1 matches 10 bases. CDR1 is SGHTA and CDR2 is FQGNSA in the germline V gene. CDR3 length: 17 residues. Trimming cost V 1 base and J 6 bases; bases outside gene matches: 11. The CDR3 is CASSLGPGQGVFPEAFF. The DNA for the CDR3 is TGTGCCAGCAGCTTAGGTCCCGGACAGGGGGTTTTCCCTGAAGCTTTCTTT.

The CDR3 protein is CASSVSGSQDEQFF. In DNA, the CDR3 is TGTGCCAGCAGCGTTAGCGGGAGTCAGGATGAGCAGTTCTTC. The chain employs TRBV9 and TRBJ2-1; 9 bases align to TRBD2. This CDR3 spans 14 amino acids. J was trimmed by 8 bases and V by 2 bases; bases with no gene match: 5. CDR1 and CDR2 (germline): SGDLS, YYNGEE.

This clonotype was detected a few times. The CDR3: CASSPFVGRGTDTQYF. The CDR3 coding sequence is TGTGCCAGCAGCCCCTTCGTCGGGAGAGGCACAGATACGCAGTATTTT. The chain employs TRBV14 and TRBJ2-3; a weak D match, TRBD2 (6 bases). V was shortened by 4 bases and J by 1 base, with 15 bases between the two germline ends. CDR3 length equals 16 residues. Germline CDR1 reads SGHDN; CDR2 reads FVKESK.

This clonotype was recorded once. A much larger clone lies a single base off, so this may be a read error. The V and J genes are TRBV7-3 and TRBJ2-1; 15 nucleotides line up with TRBD2. This CDR3 has 17 amino acids. The germline V gene has CDR1 SGHTA and CDR2 FQGTGA. The CDR3 here is CVSSLGTSGRTYNEQFF. The CDR3 DNA is TGTGTCAGCAGCCTAGGGACTAGCGGGAGGACCTACAATGAGCAGTTCTTC. Filled out from reference TRBV7-3 and TRBJ2-1, the complete variable domain reads GAGVSQTPSNKVTEKGKYVELRCDPISGHTALYWYRQSLGQGPEFLIYFQGTGAADDSGLPNDRFFAVRPEGSVSTLKIQRTERGDSAVYLCVSSLGTSGRTYNEQFFGPGTRLTVL.

The rearrangement uses TRBV9 and TRBJ1-5; the D is unclear. Germline values: CDR1 SGDLS, CDR2 YYNGEE. V was clipped by 2 bases and J by 10 bases, with 13 bases between them. The CDR3 totals 13 residues. CDR3 residues: CASSVDENNPQHF. In DNA form, the CDR3 reads TGTGCCAGCAGCGTTGATGAAAATAACCCCCAGCATTTT.

The rearrangement links TRBV11-2 to TRBJ2-7, with 8 bases aligning to TRBD2. The CDR3 sequence is 14 residues long. Germline-derived CDR1 and CDR2 are SGHAT and FQNNGV. J was trimmed by 5 bases and V by 5 bases; bases with no gene match: 8. CDR3 amino acids: CASSPSGTSDEQYF. The CDR3 bases are TGTGCCAGCAGCCCATCCGGGACTAGTGACGAGCAGTACTTC.

The CDR3 loop is CASSVRGGTEEDTQYF. CDR3 sequence (DNA): TGTGCCAGCAGCGTAAGGGGGGGCACCGAGGAAGATACGCAGTATTTT. The chain has TRBV9 and TRBJ2-3, with D possibly matching TRBD2 (7 bases). Germline V gives CDR1 SGDLS, CDR2 YYNGEE. The CDR3 covers 16 residues. V lost 1 base and J 5 bases, leaving 17 bases between the germline ends. Complete variable domain (other parts from reference TRBV9 and TRBJ2-3): DSGVTQTPKHLITATGQRVTLRCSPRSGDLSVYWYQQSLDQGLQFLIQYYNGEERAKGNILERFSAQQFPDLHSELNLSSLELGDSALYFCASSVRGGTEEDTQYFGPGTRLTVL.

This clonotype was counted once. V and J are TRBV10-2 and TRBJ1-4, with D perhaps TRBD1 (5 bases). Germline V gene data show CDR1 as WSHSY and CDR2 as SAAADI. The V gene lost 1 base and the J gene lost 8 bases, with 11 bases spanning the gap. CDR3 length: 14 residues. The CDR3 here is CASSEWGIDEKLFF. The CDR3 nucleotides read TGCGCCAGCAGTGAGTGGGGGATCGACGAAAAACTGTTTTTT.

V usage is TRBV7-2 and J usage is TRBJ2-7; possibly TRBD2 for D (6 bases). CDR3 length: 15 residues. Germline loops: CDR1 SGHTA, CDR2 FQGNSA. V lost 7 bases and J lost 2, with 18 bases in between. The CDR3 here is CASTRPGLGAYEQYF. The CDR3 nucleotides are TGTGCCAGCACAAGGCCGGGACTGGGGGCCTACGAGCAGTACTTC. The full variable domain, rest sourced from reference TRBV7-2 and TRBJ2-7, is GAGVSQSPSNKVTEKGKDVELRCDPISGHTALYWYRQSLGQGLEFLIYFQGNSAPDKSGLPSDRFSAERTGGSVSTLTIQRTQQEDSAVYLCASTRPGLGAYEQYFGPGTRLTVT.

The chain recombines TRBV20-1 with TRBJ2-3; 7 bases line up with TRBD2. Germline V gives CDR1 DFQATT, CDR2 SNEGSKA (reference sequence). CDR3 length: 13 residues. V gave up 5 bases and J gave up 8 bases; unmatched junction bases: 10. The CDR3 sequence: CSARGDQDFTQYF. The CDR3 nucleotides are TGCAGTGCTCGGGGGGACCAGGATTTTACGCAGTATTTT.

The chain carries TRBV12-3 or TRBV12-4 and TRBJ2-5, with TRBD2 as a possible D gene (6 bases). V lost 5 bases and J lost 2, with 15 bases in between. This CDR3 contains 15 residues. The DNA for the CDR3 is TGTGCCAGCAGTCGGGCTAGCGATAGACAAGAGACCCAGTACTTC. Translated: CASSRASDRQETQYF.

This chain uses TRBV4-1 with TRBJ2-7, with 7 bases aligning to TRBD2. With 0 bases clipped from V and 2 bases from J, the junction kept 10 bases outside the gene matches. From germline, CDR1 is MGHRA and CDR2 YSYEKL. The CDR3 is 17 residues long. In DNA, the CDR3 is TGCGCCAGCAGCCAAGATGGTCCGCTAGCGGACCCCTACGAGCAGTACTTC. Translation: CASSQDGPLADPYEQYF.

The rearrangement links TRBV7-2 to TRBJ2-5; 11 bases are shared with TRBD2. The V segment lost 1 base and the J segment 11 bases; nucleotides outside the gene matches: 12. CDR3 length: 16 residues. Germline V gene lookup returns CDR1 SGHTA and CDR2 FQGNSA. DNA of the CDR3: TGTGCCAGCAGCTTAGTACTAGCGGGAGCTAGGAATGAGCAGTACTTC. It yields the protein CASSLVLAGARNEQYF.

The chain joins TRBV27 to TRBJ2-7, with D hard to call. The V and J ends lost 3 bases and 0 bases respectively, with 12 bases between them. The germline CDR1 and CDR2 sequences are MNHEY and SMNVEV (reference sequence). This CDR3 has 15 amino acids. The CDR3 loop reads CASSFSQAVSYEQYF. The CDR3 coding sequence is TGTGCCAGCAGTTTTAGTCAGGCAGTCTCCTACGAGCAGTACTTC.

The table lists this clonotype with a few counts. This chain connects TRBV6-5 to TRBJ2-7; D perhaps matches TRBD2 (6 bases). Per the germline V gene, CDR1 is MNHEY and CDR2 is SVGAGI. The CDR3 runs 11 residues. With 2 bases removed from V and 11 bases from J, the gap between germline ends came to 10 bases. The chain's CDR3 is CASSYGEAKYF. As DNA, the CDR3 is TGTGCCAGCAGTTACGGGGAGGCCAAGTACTTC.

This chain connects TRBV7-2 to TRBJ2-5; 7 nucleotides align to TRBD2. This CDR3 contains 15 residues. Germline trimming cut 5 bases from V and 9 bases from J; bases unmatched to any gene: 15. The germline V gene has CDR1 SGHTA and CDR2 FQGNSA. The CDR3, as DNA: TGTGCCAGCAGCCCTGGGAGGGCCCAAGCGCGGGCCCAGTACTTC. It specifies CASSPGRAQARAQYF.

This clonotype was counted between two and nine times. The chain joins TRBV29-1 to TRBJ2-2; perhaps TRBD1 as D (6 bases). Germline assignment: CDR1 SQVTM and CDR2 ANQGSEA. Trimming stripped 4 bases from V and 2 bases from J, with 8 bases between. CDR3 size: 13 residues. The CDR3 DNA reads as TGCAGCGTTGGGGGACACAACACCGGGGAGCTGTTTTTT. This encodes CSVGGHNTGELFF.

This clonotype was seen more than once but under ten times. This chain joins TRBV9 and TRBJ2-3, with unresolved D. The CDR3 has 11 residues. The V and J ends lost 0 bases and 7 bases respectively, with 3 bases between them. Germline-derived CDR1 and CDR2 are SGDLS and YYNGEE. Written as DNA, the CDR3 is TGTGCCAGCAGCGTAGGATATACGCAGTATTTT. Amino acid sequence: CASSVGYTQYF.

V gene TRBV6-1 combines with J gene TRBJ2-2; possibly TRBD1 for D (6 bases). Germline lookup yields CDR1 MNHNS and CDR2 SASEGT. V dropped 4 bases and J dropped 4 bases, with 16 bases sitting between them. The CDR3 spans 16 residues. This CDR3 is CASSGSNRAGTGELFF. The CDR3 DNA reads TGTGCCAGCAGTGGGTCCAACAGGGCCGGCACCGGGGAGCTGTTTTTT.

V gene TRBV5-8 combines with J gene TRBJ2-4, with a tentative D call TRBD1 (6 bases). The end of the DNA is better explained by TRBJ2-7, so the J call may be wrong. CDR1 and CDR2 from the germline V gene are SGHTS and YDEGEE. The CDR3 consists of 13 residues. Here the CDR3 reads CASSFLTGYEQYF. CDR3 sequence (DNA): TGTGCCAGCAGCTTCTTGACAGGCTACGAGCAGTACTTC.

This chain uses TRBV12-3 or TRBV12-4 with TRBJ2-5; 11 bases agree with TRBD2. Unmatched junction bases numbered 4, after V lost 3 bases and J lost 4 bases. The CDR3 has 15 residues. The CDR3 sequence is CASSFTSGSRETQYF. CDR3 nucleotide sequence: TGTGCCAGCAGTTTCACTAGCGGGAGTAGAGAGACCCAGTACTTC.